A single sample is the source of the 20 T cell receptor beta chains below, sequenced in a study of shared clonotypes between healthy human individuals. Generated by immunoSEQ multiplex PCR, the TCRdb table keeps only in-frame clones and is missing some. This table has over a million clones, more than 95% appearing once. Sequencing used naive CD4+ T cells sorted from blood. Subset given: CD45RA+ positively selected. These receptors were taken from a man aged 30 to 45 in good health.

The V and J genes are TRBV5-6 and TRBJ2-7, with TRBD2 as a possible D gene (5 bases). Germline V gene sequence: CDR1 SGHDT, CDR2 YYEEEE. This CDR3 is 13 amino acids long. Trimming shortened V by 4 bases and J by 4 bases, and 12 bases separated the two germline ends. This chain's CDR3 is CASSPITSYEQYF. DNA of the CDR3: TGTGCCAGCAGCCCTATAACTAGTTACGAGCAGTACTTC.

This clone was observed once. The chain joins TRBV10-3 to TRBJ2-7; 10 positions match TRBD2. V lost 4 bases and J lost 3; bases outside the gene matches: 9. In germline, CDR1 is ENHRY, CDR2 SYGVKD. This CDR3 is built from 16 residues. The CDR3 DNA is TGTGCCATCAGTGGCGGACGGACTAGCGGAAACTACGAGCAGTACTTC. It is translated as CAISGGRTSGNYEQYF.

V is TRBV4-3 and J is TRBJ2-2, with TRBD1 as a possible D gene (5 bases). The V gene lost 4 bases and the J gene lost 2 bases, with 8 bases spanning the gap. Germline-derived CDR1 and CDR2 are LGHNA and YSLEER. This CDR3 is 14 amino acids long. DNA for the CDR3: TGCGCCAGCAGCCCCGACAGAAACACCGGGGAGCTGTTTTTT. It encodes CASSPDRNTGELFF.

Details on this clone: Within the sample, other DNA sequences also encode this same CDR3. The chain uses TRBV5-1 and TRBJ2-7, with 14 bases fitting TRBD2. The CDR3 runs to 15 residues. Germline V CDR1 and CDR2: SGHRS, YFSETQ. V trimming: 3 bases; J trimming: 4 bases; junction bases outside the gene matches: 3. CDR3 loop: CASSSGLAGDYEQYF. CDR3 nucleotides: TGCGCCAGCAGCTCGGGACTAGCGGGAGATTACGAGCAGTACTTC.

The CDR3 loop is CASSLAGGIVNEQFF. Written as DNA, the CDR3 is TGTGCCAGCAGTCTAGCGGGTGGTATCGTCAATGAGCAGTTCTTC. The rearrangement links TRBV6-1 to TRBJ2-1; 8 bases agree with TRBD2. The V gene end was trimmed by 5 bases and the J gene end by 6 bases; junction bases not matched to a gene: 9. CDR3 length: 15 amino acids. Germline CDR1 and CDR2: MNHNS and SASEGT.

The chain carries TRBV10-2 and TRBJ2-7; D might be TRBD2 (5 bases). V was clipped by 4 bases and J by 7 bases, with 11 bases between them. CDR1 is WSHSY and CDR2 is SAAADI in the germline V gene. This CDR3 is built from 12 residues. In DNA, the CDR3 is TGCGCCAGCAGTGGGACTCGGGGAGAGCAGTACTTC. This translates into CASSGTRGEQYF.

The chain couples TRBV28 to TRBJ2-1, with TRBD2 matching 9 bases. Looked up from germline, CDR1 is MDHEN and CDR2 is SYDVKM. The V segment lost 4 bases and the J segment 6 bases; nucleotides outside the gene matches: 7. The CDR3 extends over 15 amino acids. CDR3 protein: CASSYLGLASNEQFF. Here the CDR3 DNA reads TGTGCCAGCAGTTACCTAGGACTAGCGAGCAATGAGCAGTTCTTC.

This clone was seen just once. J is TRBJ2-3 and V is TRBV9; 11 bases fit TRBD2. Per the germline V gene, CDR1 is SGDLS and CDR2 is YYNGEE. The CDR3 sequence is 16 residues long. Trimming at V came to 5 bases and at J to 3 bases, leaving 8 bases not matched to a gene. The DNA for the CDR3 is TGTGCCAGCAGTCCTGCCCGACTAGCGGGAACAGATACGCAGTATTTT. Protein: CASSPARLAGTDTQYF.

In the case of this clone: At the DNA level, this CDR3 is encoded by other sequences in the same sample as well. The chain employs TRBV9 and TRBJ1-1; D gene unclear. Germline CDR1 and CDR2: SGDLS and YYNGEE. The CDR3 sequence is 14 residues long. The V end was cut by 0 bases, the J end by 1 base, with 7 bases between. The CDR3 region has the DNA TGTGCCAGCAGCGTAGTCGTGGGGAACACTGAAGCTTTCTTT. It encodes CASSVVVGNTEAFF.

This chain links TRBV18 with TRBJ2-7, with D unclear. Trimming removed 2 bases at V and 2 bases at J, with 13 bases between. Per the germline V gene, CDR1 is KGHSH and CDR2 is LQKENI. The CDR3 runs to 15 residues. The CDR3 spells CASSPKASSTYEQYF. In nucleotides, the CDR3 is TGTGCCAGCTCACCAAAGGCATCTTCGACCTACGAGCAGTACTTC. Variable domain in full (rest from reference TRBV18 and TRBJ2-7): NAGVMQNPRHLVRRRGQEARLRCSPMKGHSHVYWYRQLPEEGLKFMVYLQKENIIDESGMPKERFSAEFPKEGPSILRIQQVVRGDSAAYFCASSPKASSTYEQYFGPGTRLTVT.

Points on this clone: The same CDR3 can be traced to other DNA sequences in this sample. CDR3: CASSSGGEKLFF. CDR3 coding DNA: TGTGCCAGCAGTTCAGGGGGCGAAAAACTGTTTTTT. The rearrangement links TRBV28 to TRBJ1-4, with TRBD1 identical over 8 bases. Germline V gives CDR1 MDHEN, CDR2 SYDVKM. CDR3 length: 12 amino acids. Trimming took 4 bases from V and 8 from J; bases not matched to a gene: 0.

The chain uses TRBV21-1 and TRBJ2-1; the D call TRBD2 from the table was never checked on the DNA. TRBV21-1 is marked as a pseudogene. There are 17 residues in the CDR3. The CDR3: CASSRRLAAESTDEQFF. For the CDR3, the DNA is TGTGCCAGCAGCCGTCGACTAGCGGCCGAGTCGACGGATGAGCAGTTCTTC.

J is TRBJ2-1 and V is TRBV9; D not certain. Trimming cost V 0 bases and J 2 bases, with 6 bases left between them. This CDR3 is 14 amino acids long. Per germline, CDR1 SGDLS and CDR2 YYNGEE. The CDR3 protein is CASSVGSTYNEQFF. For the CDR3, the DNA is TGTGCCAGCAGCGTAGGCTCCACCTACAATGAGCAGTTCTTC.

The rearrangement joins TRBV9 to TRBJ2-1; 12 positions agree with TRBD2. Unmatched junction bases numbered 4, after V lost 3 bases and J lost 0 bases. The CDR3 covers 17 residues. Germline lookup yields CDR1 SGDLS and CDR2 YYNGEE. The DNA for the CDR3 is TGTGCCAGCAGCGGGACTAGCGGGAATAGCTCCTACAATGAGCAGTTCTTC. It specifies CASSGTSGNSSYNEQFF.

Here the CDR3 DNA reads TGTGCCAGCAGCTTAATTGGCAATGAGCAGTTCTTC. This encodes CASSLIGNEQFF. The V gene is TRBV7-9, the J gene TRBJ2-1; D is unclear. Per germline, CDR1 SEHNR and CDR2 FQNEAQ (reference sequence). V lost 2 bases, J lost 6 bases, and 5 bases lay in between. This CDR3 is 12 amino acids long. The full variable domain, its missing parts supplied by reference TRBV7-9 and TRBJ2-1, is DTGVSQNPRHKITKRGQNVTFRCDPISEHNRLYWYRQTLGQGPEFLTYFQNEAQLEKSRLLSDRFSAERPKGSFSTLEIQRTEQGDSAMYLCASSLIGNEQFFGPGTRLTVL.

The chain recombines TRBV4-3 with TRBJ2-1; perhaps D is TRBD1 or TRBD2 (5 bases each). V lost 0 bases, J lost 4 bases, and 13 bases lay in between. The CDR3 covers 16 residues. Germline V gene lookup returns CDR1 LGHNA and CDR2 YSLEER. CDR3: CASSQEGAGGYNEQFF. The CDR3 DNA follows: TGCGCCAGCAGCCAAGAAGGGGCGGGCGGGTACAATGAGCAGTTCTTC.

The chain uses TRBV6-5 and TRBJ2-3; D is unclear. Per germline, CDR1 MNHEY and CDR2 SVGAGI. This CDR3 comprises 13 residues. With 5 bases removed from V and 6 bases from J, the gap between germline ends came to 12 bases. For the CDR3, the DNA is TGTGCCAGCAGTCCCTCCATACGGGATACGCAGTATTTT. Its protein product is CASSPSIRDTQYF.

The chain employs TRBV13 and TRBJ2-1; D unclear. CDR3 size: 16 residues. V lost 1 base and J 0 bases, leaving 10 bases between the germline ends. CDR1 and CDR2 (germline): PRHDT, FYEKMQ (reference sequence). The CDR3 here is CASSLVSESSYNEQFF. CDR3 DNA: TGTGCCAGCAGCTTAGTTTCGGAAAGCTCCTACAATGAGCAGTTCTTC.

The rearrangement joins TRBV7-3 to TRBJ2-5, with 10 nucleotides matching TRBD2. V was pared by 5 bases and J by 3 bases, with 6 bases of the junction left unmatched. This CDR3 spans 15 amino acids. Germline V gene data show CDR1 as SGHTA and CDR2 as FQGTGA. CDR3 protein: CASSPGTSVKETQYF. The CDR3 DNA follows: TGTGCCAGCAGCCCGGGGACTAGCGTAAAAGAGACCCAGTACTTC.

The J gene is TRBJ1-1, the V gene TRBV7-3, with D unclear. The CDR3 has 13 residues. Germline values: CDR1 SGHTA, CDR2 FQGTGA. V shed 2 bases and J shed 4 bases, with 8 bases lying between them. CDR3 loop: CASSLQVTTEAFF. The CDR3 DNA sequence: TGTGCCAGCAGCTTACAGGTGACCACTGAAGCTTTCTTT.